This T cell receptor beta chain appears in the sequencing data of a study of cytomegalovirus exposure and HLA in healthy donors. The overall study: In a previous analysis, approximately 110 million unique TCR beta sequences were found from about 179 million T cells.

Study observations and caveats: Based on reports, TCR beta sequences accurately predicted HLA-A and HLA-B alleles for most subjects. Immune exposure information available was restricted to CMV serostatus.

Per the germline V gene, CDR1 is SNHLY and CDR2 is FYNNEI. This CDR3 has 13 amino acids. The V end was cut by 4 bases, the J end by 6 bases, with 11 bases between. With regard to this clone: As yet, its antigen is unknown.

PCR involved 60 Vbeta and 13 Jbeta primers. Profiling relied on immunoSEQ multiplex PCR, and the TCRdb table lists in-frame clones only, not all of them. The profile shows about 98,000 clones, about 80% of them singletons. Input material: PBMCs. This TCR came from a female donor in good health and CMV-seropositive. V usage is TRBV2 and J usage is TRBJ2-3, with a tentative D call TRBD2 (5 bases). This chain's CDR3 is CASSGGPSDTQYF. The CDR3 DNA sequence: TGTGCCAGCAGTGGAGGGCCCTCGGATACGCAGTATTTT.